What follows describes a single T cell receptor beta chain. Its antigen is undetermined. The beta constant-region primer was an equimolar mix of two oligonucleotides covering TRBC1 and TRBC2. Ligation attached a single-stranded oligonucleotide with a 12-nucleotide UMI and the SP2 primer to the cDNA 3' end. TCRdb analysed the UMI-ligation and nested PCR reads with MiXCR anew, one entry per CDR3 protein. The top ten clones hold more than 1.5% of a sample with approximately 82,000 distinct CDR3 sequences, roughly 7% of them seen once. This record comes from a study of naive and memory T cell subsets. Findings and limits, study-wide: Gini index rose across naive, CM, EM and EMRA in CD4 and CD8. Clonotypes here are unpaired alpha or beta chain sequences.

From germline, CDR1 is KGHSH and CDR2 LQKENI. V lost 4 bases, J lost 0 bases, and 6 bases lay in between. The length of the CDR3 is 13 residues. After the first PCR, alpha and beta chain libraries were processed separately. The sequence was collected from a human donor in good health. Sequencing used central memory CD4+ T cells from blood. V and J are TRBV18 and TRBJ2-5, with unresolved D. Written as DNA, the CDR3 is TGTGCCAGCTCACAGGCCCACCAAGAGACCCAGTACTTC. This sequence encodes CASSQAHQETQYF.